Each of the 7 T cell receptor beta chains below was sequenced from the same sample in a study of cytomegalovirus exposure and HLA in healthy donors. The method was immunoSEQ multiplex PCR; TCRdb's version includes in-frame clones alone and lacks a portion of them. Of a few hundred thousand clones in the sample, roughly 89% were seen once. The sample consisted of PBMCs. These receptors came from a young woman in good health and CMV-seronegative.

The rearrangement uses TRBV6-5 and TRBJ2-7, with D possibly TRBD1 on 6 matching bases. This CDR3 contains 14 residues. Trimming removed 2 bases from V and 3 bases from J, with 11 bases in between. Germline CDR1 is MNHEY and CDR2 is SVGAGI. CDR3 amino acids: CASSYGQSNYEQYF. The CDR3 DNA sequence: TGTGCCAGCAGTTACGGACAGTCGAACTACGAGCAGTACTTC.

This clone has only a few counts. The CDR3 bases are TGTGCCAGCAGCGTAGGCGGGGGGCTTGTCACCGGGGAGCTGTTTTTT. It is translated as CASSVGGGLVTGELFF. The V gene is TRBV9, the J gene TRBJ2-2; 8 bases line up with TRBD2. The trim removed 0 bases at V and 4 bases at J, leaving 5 bases unmatched. This CDR3 has 16 residues. The germline gives CDR1 SGDLS, CDR2 YYNGEE.

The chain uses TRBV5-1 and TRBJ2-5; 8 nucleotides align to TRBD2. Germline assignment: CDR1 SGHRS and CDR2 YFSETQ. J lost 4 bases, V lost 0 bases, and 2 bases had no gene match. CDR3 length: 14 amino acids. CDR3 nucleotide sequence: TGCGCCAGCAGCTTGGGGGCGGGGGGAGAGACCCAGTACTTC. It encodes CASSLGAGGETQYF.

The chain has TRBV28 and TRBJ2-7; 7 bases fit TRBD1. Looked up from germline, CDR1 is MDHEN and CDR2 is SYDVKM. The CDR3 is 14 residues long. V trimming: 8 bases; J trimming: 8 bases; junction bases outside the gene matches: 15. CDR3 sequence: CASRSRDRPNKQYF. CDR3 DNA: TGTGCCAGCCGCTCGAGGGACAGACCTAACAAGCAGTACTTC.

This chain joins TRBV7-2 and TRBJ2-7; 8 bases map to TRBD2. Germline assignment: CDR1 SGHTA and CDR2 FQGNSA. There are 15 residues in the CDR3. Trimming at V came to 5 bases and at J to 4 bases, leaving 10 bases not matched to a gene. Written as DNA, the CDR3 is TGTGCCAGCAGCCCGAATAGCGGGACCCCATACGAGCAGTACTTC. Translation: CASSPNSGTPYEQYF.

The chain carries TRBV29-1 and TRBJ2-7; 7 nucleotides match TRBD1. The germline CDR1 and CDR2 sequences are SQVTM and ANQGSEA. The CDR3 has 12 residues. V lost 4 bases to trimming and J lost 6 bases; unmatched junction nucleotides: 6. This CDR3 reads CSVVKGGFEQYF. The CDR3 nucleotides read TGCAGCGTTGTGAAAGGGGGCTTCGAGCAGTACTTC.

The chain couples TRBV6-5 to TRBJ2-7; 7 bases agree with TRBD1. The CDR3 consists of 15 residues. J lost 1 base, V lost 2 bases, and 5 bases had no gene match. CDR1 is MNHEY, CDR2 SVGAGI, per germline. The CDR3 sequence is CASSYMARGSYEQYF. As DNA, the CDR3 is TGTGCCAGCAGTTACATGGCCAGGGGGTCCTACGAGCAGTACTTC.